Shown below are 3 T cell receptor beta chains from a single sample sequenced in a study of B cell selection in AIRE deficiency. Sorted regulatory T cells were CD4-positive, CD25-high and CD127-low or negative. Measured with immunoSEQ multiplex PCR; TCRdb has only the in-frame clones, and not every one. The data contain approximately 18,000 clones, approximately 94% of them singletons. Sample: CD4+CD25+ Tregs sorted from PBMCs. The source is a human donor in good health.

The chain couples TRBV7-2 to TRBJ2-1, with D perhaps matching TRBD2 (5 bases). Between the trimmed V and J ends, which lost 1 base and 8 bases, there was a span of 9 bases. The CDR3 extends over 13 amino acids. CDR1 is SGHTA, CDR2 FQGNSA, per germline. The CDR3 coding sequence is TGTGCCAGCAGCTTAGGTTGGGGAGATGAGCAGTTCTTC. This encodes CASSLGWGDEQFF.

This chain uses TRBV7-9 with TRBJ2-3, with D tentatively TRBD1 (5 bases). The germline gives CDR1 SEHNR, CDR2 FQNEAQ (reference sequence). With 6 bases removed from V and 4 bases from J, the gap between germline ends came to 11 bases. The CDR3 sequence is 13 residues long. The CDR3 DNA reads TGTGCCAGCAGGCCCTCAGGGTCAGATACGCAGTATTTT. It encodes CASRPSGSDTQYF.

V is TRBV5-4 and J is TRBJ1-5, with a weak D call TRBD1 (5 bases). V lost 3 bases, J lost 0 bases, and 13 bases lay in between. Germline loops: CDR1 SGHNT, CDR2 YYREEE (reference sequence). The CDR3 consists of 16 residues. The CDR3 loop reads CASSSGSPNSNQPQHF. The CDR3 region has the DNA TGTGCCAGCAGCTCAGGGTCCCCTAATAGCAATCAGCCCCAGCATTTT.